These 20 T cell receptor beta chains were all obtained from the same sample, sequenced in a study of cytomegalovirus exposure and HLA in healthy donors. The PCR had 60 Vbeta and 13 Jbeta primers. Repertoires were generated with immunoSEQ multiplex PCR, while TCRdb's copy carries only in-frame clones and drops some. The sample lists roughly 80,000 clones, over 65% occurring once. The sequenced sample consisted of PBMCs. Receptors were obtained from a woman aged 40 to 50 in good health and CMV-seropositive.

As to this clone: The sample carries other DNA sequences with the same CDR3. The gene calls are TRBV6-5 and TRBJ2-7, with a weak D call TRBD2 (7 bases). The CDR3 is 14 amino acids. V shed 0 bases and J shed 2 bases, with 8 bases lying between them. Germline CDR1 reads MNHEY; CDR2 reads SVGAGI. CDR3 in amino acids: CASSYSGGPYEQYF. The CDR3 DNA follows: TGTGCCAGCAGTTACTCGGGGGGGCCCTACGAGCAGTACTTC.

This clone was seen a few times. Other DNA sequences in this sample translate to the same CDR3. The chain recombines TRBV30 with TRBJ2-3, with D possibly being TRBD1 (5 bases). The CDR3 runs 16 residues. V was shortened by 8 bases and J by 4 bases, with 25 bases between the two germline ends. In germline, CDR1 is GTSNPN, CDR2 SVGIG (reference sequence). CDR3 region: CAVERRDPKSPDTQYF. The CDR3 DNA reads as TGTGCCGTGGAACGCAGGGATCCAAAGTCCCCAGATACGCAGTATTTT.

In its sample, this clone was seen once. The chain employs TRBV5-6 and TRBJ2-6; tentatively, D is TRBD2 (5 bases). The V gene lost 1 base and the J gene lost 0 bases, with 8 bases spanning the gap. This CDR3 is built from 16 residues. From germline, CDR1 is SGHDT and CDR2 YYEEEE. The CDR3 DNA reads as TGTGCCAGCAGCTTGATGGGGAGCTCTGGGGCCAACGTCCTGACTTTC. This encodes CASSLMGSSGANVLTF. Full variable domain (outside the CDR3, taken from reference TRBV5-6 and TRBJ2-6): DAGVTQSPTHLIKTRGQQVTLRCSPKSGHDTVSWYQQALGQGPQFIFQYYEEEERQRGNFPDRFSGHQFPNYSSELNVNALLLGDSALYLCASSLMGSSGANVLTFGAGSRLTVL.

V gene TRBV9 combines with J gene TRBJ2-7; D perhaps matches TRBD2 (5 bases). V lost 1 base to trimming and J lost 2 bases, with 10 bases between them. The CDR3 is 14 residues long. Germline V gene sequence: CDR1 SGDLS, CDR2 YYNGEE. DNA for the CDR3: TGTGCCAGCAGCGTAAGCGGAACCGCCTACGAGCAGTACTTC. Translation gives CASSVSGTAYEQYF.

The rearrangement joins TRBV11-3 to TRBJ2-2; no clear D. The germline V and J ends were trimmed by 1 base and 7 bases, with 7 bases remaining between them. The CDR3 has 13 amino acids. Looked up from germline, CDR1 is SGHNT and CDR2 is YENEEA. The CDR3, as DNA: TGTGCCAGCAGCTTAGCTCGTAGCGGGGAGCTGTTTTTT. It specifies CASSLARSGELFF.

The chain combines TRBV1 with TRBJ1-2. TRBV1 corresponds to a pseudogene. This CDR3 is 15 amino acids long. Here the CDR3 reads CTSSQLPGYNYGYTF. CDR3 DNA sequence: TGCACCAGCAGCCAATTGCCGGGGTACAACTATGGCTACACCTTC.

The chain employs TRBV29-1 and TRBJ2-5; D perhaps matches TRBD1 (5 bases). Germline-derived CDR1 and CDR2 are SQVTM and ANQGSEA. The CDR3 covers 12 residues. Trimming left V 2 bases short and J 4 bases short, with 8 bases between. CDR3 sequence: CSVERGIETQYF. DNA for the CDR3: TGCAGCGTTGAAAGGGGAATAGAGACCCAGTACTTC. The full variable domain, with the rest looked up from reference TRBV29-1 and TRBJ2-5, is SAVISQKPSRDICQRGTSLTIQCQVDSQVTMMFWYRQQPGQSLTLIATANQGSEATYESGFVIDKFPISRPNLTFSTLTVSNMSPEDSSIYLCSVERGIETQYFGPGTRLLVL.

This clone was found a few times. This chain joins TRBV5-1 and TRBJ2-2; 7 bases map to TRBD1. Germline CDR1 is SGHRS and CDR2 is YFSETQ. After removal of 4 bases from V and 0 bases from J, the junction contained 3 bases not matched to a gene. This CDR3 region has 15 residues. The CDR3 nucleotides are TGCGCCAGCAGCCGGGGACAGCCGAACACCGGGGAGCTGTTTTTT. Translated: CASSRGQPNTGELFF.

The rearrangement uses TRBV10-3 and TRBJ2-7; TRBD2 matches 10 bases. This CDR3 spans 18 amino acids. The germline CDR1 and CDR2 sequences are ENHRY and SYGVKD. J gave up 6 bases and V 0 bases, and 14 bases lay outside the gene matches. As DNA, the CDR3 is TGTGCCATCAGTGAGTCGAGGGAGCTAGCGGGGGCAACGCGCGAGCAGTACTTC. Protein sequence: CAISESRELAGATREQYF.

The V gene is TRBV29-1, the J gene TRBJ2-1; D is possibly TRBD1 (6 bases). From germline, CDR1 is SQVTM and CDR2 ANQGSEA. CDR3 length: 12 residues. V dropped 6 bases and J dropped 4 bases, with 10 bases sitting between them. CDR3: CSVLGGYNEQFF. The CDR3 bases are TGCAGCGTATTAGGGGGTTACAATGAGCAGTTCTTC.

The chain uses TRBV28 and TRBJ2-7; a possible D gene is TRBD2 (5 bases). The CDR3 is 13 amino acids. V was pared by 6 bases and J by 3 bases, with 12 bases between. CDR1 and CDR2 from the germline V gene are MDHEN and SYDVKM. The CDR3: CASSRTGFYEQYF. The CDR3 nucleotides are TGTGCCAGCAGCCGGACGGGGTTCTACGAGCAGTACTTC.

The rearrangement joins TRBV10-1 to TRBJ2-3, with TRBD1 as a possible D gene (5 bases). The CDR3 is 14 residues long. CDR1 is WNHNN, CDR2 SYGVQD, per germline (reference sequence). V was trimmed by 3 bases and J by 2 bases, leaving 9 bases between them. The chain's CDR3 is CASSDSTDTDTQYF. DNA for the CDR3: TGCGCCAGCAGTGACTCGACAGACACAGATACGCAGTATTTT.

This chain connects TRBV18 to TRBJ2-5; D might be TRBD1 (5 bases). This CDR3 region has 14 residues. Germline assignment: CDR1 KGHSH and CDR2 LQKENI. The V gene lost 3 bases and the J gene lost 1 base, with 9 bases spanning the gap. The CDR3 region is CASSPDSVQETQYF. In nucleotides, the CDR3 is TGTGCCAGCTCACCCGACAGTGTCCAAGAGACCCAGTACTTC. Drawing the rest from reference TRBV18 and TRBJ2-5, the complete variable domain is NAGVMQNPRHLVRRRGQEARLRCSPMKGHSHVYWYRQLPEEGLKFMVYLQKENIIDESGMPKERFSAEFPKEGPSILRIQQVVRGDSAAYFCASSPDSVQETQYFGPGTRLLVL.

This clone was seen just once. V gene TRBV28 combines with J gene TRBJ2-5; D remains unclear. The CDR3 runs 13 residues. Germline CDR1 reads MDHEN; CDR2 reads SYDVKM. The V and J ends lost 3 bases and 4 bases respectively, with 9 bases between them. CDR3 DNA: TGTGCCAGCAGTTTGGAGTTCGGAGAGACCCAGTACTTC. It yields the protein CASSLEFGETQYF.

In this sample, this clone turned up once. CDR3 sequence: CASKKTAATEAFF. The CDR3 nucleotides read TGTGCCAGCAAAAAGACAGCCGCAACTGAAGCTTTCTTT. The chain recombines TRBV7-3 with TRBJ1-1, with D perhaps TRBD1 (5 bases). With 7 bases removed from V and 5 bases from J, the gap between germline ends came to 14 bases. The CDR3 length is 13 residues. CDR1 is SGHTA, CDR2 FQGTGA, per germline.

The chain uses TRBV14 and TRBJ2-1, with 10 nucleotides matching TRBD2. The CDR3 sequence is 17 residues long. Per the germline V gene, CDR1 is SGHDN and CDR2 is FVKESK. Trimming at V came to 2 bases and at J to 2 bases, leaving 6 bases not matched to a gene. The CDR3 coding sequence is TGTGCCAGCAGCCAAAGGACTAGCGGTCCTGCCTACAATGAGCAGTTCTTC. Translating gives CASSQRTSGPAYNEQFF.

This clone was observed once. This chain uses TRBV19 with TRBJ2-1; TRBD1 matches 10 bases. Germline values: CDR1 LNHDA, CDR2 SQIVND (reference sequence). V lost 6 bases to trimming and J lost 4 bases; unmatched junction nucleotides: 6. The CDR3 contains 15 residues. In DNA form, the CDR3 reads TGTGCCAGTAGGAGCGGGACAGGGGTTTACAATGAGCAGTTCTTC. Encoded protein: CASRSGTGVYNEQFF.

The chain links TRBV28 to TRBJ1-2; no clear D gene. In germline, CDR1 is MDHEN, CDR2 SYDVKM. V was clipped by 5 bases and J by 8 bases, with 9 bases between them. The CDR3 has 11 residues. The CDR3 DNA sequence: TGTGCCAGCAGTAGTACGGTGGGCTACACCTTC. It yields the protein CASSSTVGYTF.

The chain is built from TRBV29-1 and TRBJ2-7, with 10 bases fitting TRBD2. The V segment lost 5 bases and the J segment 1 base; nucleotides outside the gene matches: 8. The CDR3 loop spans 15 amino acids. CDR1 and CDR2 (germline): SQVTM, ANQGSEA. The CDR3, as DNA: TGCAGCGTTCAGTTACTAGCGGGACCTTCCTACGAGCAGTACTTC. Amino acids: CSVQLLAGPSYEQYF.

This clone was counted once. The rearrangement uses TRBV27 and TRBJ2-7; TRBD1 aligns across 8 bases. This CDR3 comprises 13 residues. Germline values: CDR1 MNHEY, CDR2 SMNVEV (reference sequence). Germline trimming cut 6 bases from V and 9 bases from J; bases unmatched to any gene: 10. CDR3 region: CASSPLTGAWQYF. The CDR3 DNA reads TGTGCCAGCAGCCCGCTGACAGGGGCCTGGCAGTACTTC.